Listed below are T cell receptor beta chains from one sample, sequenced in a study of PD-1 blockade in classical Hodgkin lymphoma. The repertoire was sequenced with immunoSEQ multiplex PCR; TCRdb's copy has only in-frame clones and lacks some. The table shows approximately 60,000 clones, with about 87% occurring only once. Material: peripheral blood mononuclear cells (PBMCs), obtained at baseline. All receptors come from a human donor with classical Hodgkin lymphoma. Each CDR3 is given with its conserved first and last residue. Fields, in order: D gene, CDR3 length, V gene, J gene, clone size, CDR3 protein, CDR3 DNA. D genes are given only for firm matches. Size is stated for part of the rows, as once, few or many counts, or as a class when the clone is expanded.

>-|17|TRBV6-1|TRBJ1-3|-
CASSEYQGALAGNTIYF
TGTGCCAGCAGTGAGTATCAGGGAGCCCTGGCTGGAAACACCATATATTTT
>TRBD1|12|TRBV9|TRBJ1-1|-
CASNGQGTEAFF
TGTGCCAGCAACGGACAGGGGACTGAAGCTTTCTTT
>TRBD1|15|TRBV15|TRBJ1-4|-
CATSIDRGTNEKLFF
TGTGCCACCAGCATAGACAGGGGAACTAATGAAAAACTGTTTTTT
>TRBD2|16|TRBV19|TRBJ2-1|-
CASSIFGTSGVGEQFF
TGTGCCAGTAGTATTTTCGGGACTAGCGGGGTTGGTGAGCAGTTCTTC
>TRBD1|15|TRBV7-9|TRBJ2-7|once
CASTTGGAQAYEQYF
TGTGCCAGCACGACAGGGGGCGCGCAGGCCTACGAGCAGTACTTC
>TRBD1|15|TRBV15|TRBJ2-7|few
CATSITGTGSYEQYF
TGTGCCACCAGCATCACCGGGACAGGGTCCTACGAGCAGTACTTC
>TRBD1|13|TRBV6-5|TRBJ2-5|-
CASSRDRQETQYF
TGTGCCAGCAGCAGGGACAGACAAGAGACCCAGTACTTC
>TRBD1|15|TRBV7-6|TRBJ1-4|-
CASSPGTGGREKLFF
TGTGCCAGCAGCCCAGGGACAGGGGGGCGAGAAAAACTGTTTTTT
>TRBD1|14|TRBV7-3|TRBJ2-1|-
CASSPGTANNEQFF
TGTGCCAGCAGCCCTGGGACAGCGAACAATGAGCAGTTCTTC
>-|14|TRBV18|TRBJ1-3|-
CASSPPTGGNTIYF
TGTGCCAGCTCACCTCCGACAGGAGGAAACACCATATATTTT
>-|13|TRBV7-6|TRBJ1-1|-
CASSLEEGTEAFF
TGTGCCAGCAGCTTAGAGGAGGGCACTGAAGCTTTCTTT
>TRBD1|16|TRBV7-9|TRBJ2-2|-
CASSLRYRGHRRGAVF
TGTGCCAGCAGCTTAAGATACAGGGGGCATCGCCGGGGAGCTGTTTTT
>TRBD1|16|TRBV5-4|TRBJ1-1|-
CASSSGVPRGRTEAFF
TGTGCCAGCAGCTCGGGGGTCCCTAGGGGGCGCACTGAAGCTTTCTTT
>TRBD1|13|TRBV9|TRBJ1-2|few
CASSVDTGGSYTF
TGTGCCAGCAGCGTAGACACAGGGGGAAGCTACACCTTC
>TRBD1|13|TRBV9|TRBJ1-2|-
CASSVEQGYGYTF
TGTGCCAGCAGCGTAGAACAGGGGTATGGCTACACCTTC
>-|15|TRBV15|TRBJ1-5|-
CATSRDMIGDQPQHF
TGTGCCACCAGCAGAGATATGATTGGGGATCAGCCCCAGCATTTT